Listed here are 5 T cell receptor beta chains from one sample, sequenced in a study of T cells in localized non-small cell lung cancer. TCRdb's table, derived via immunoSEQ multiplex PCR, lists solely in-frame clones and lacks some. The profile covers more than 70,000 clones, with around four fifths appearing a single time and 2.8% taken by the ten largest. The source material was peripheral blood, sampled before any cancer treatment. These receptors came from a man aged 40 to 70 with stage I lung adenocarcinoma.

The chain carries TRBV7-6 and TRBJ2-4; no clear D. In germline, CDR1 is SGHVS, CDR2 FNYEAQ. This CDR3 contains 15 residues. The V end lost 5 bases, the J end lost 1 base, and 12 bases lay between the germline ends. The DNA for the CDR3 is TGTGCCAGCAGCCTCATCCCTGCGGCCAAAAACATTCAGTACTTC. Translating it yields CASSLIPAAKNIQYF.

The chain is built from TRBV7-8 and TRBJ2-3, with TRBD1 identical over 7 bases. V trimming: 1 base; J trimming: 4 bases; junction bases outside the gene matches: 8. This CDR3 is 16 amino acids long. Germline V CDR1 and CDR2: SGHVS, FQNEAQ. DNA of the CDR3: TGTGCCAGCAGCTTAGTAGGGCAGGGGGTCTCAGATACGCAGTATTTT. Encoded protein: CASSLVGQGVSDTQYF.

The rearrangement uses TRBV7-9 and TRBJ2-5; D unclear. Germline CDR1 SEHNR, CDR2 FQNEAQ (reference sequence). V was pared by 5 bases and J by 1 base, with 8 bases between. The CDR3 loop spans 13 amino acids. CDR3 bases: TGTGCCAGCAGCCCATTAAGCCAAGAGACCCAGTACTTC. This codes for CASSPLSQETQYF. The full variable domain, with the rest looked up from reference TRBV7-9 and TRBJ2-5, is DTGVSQNPRHKITKRGQNVTFRCDPISEHNRLYWYRQTLGQGPEFLTYFQNEAQLEKSRLLSDRFSAERPKGSFSTLEIQRTEQGDSAMYLCASSPLSQETQYFGPGTRLLVL.

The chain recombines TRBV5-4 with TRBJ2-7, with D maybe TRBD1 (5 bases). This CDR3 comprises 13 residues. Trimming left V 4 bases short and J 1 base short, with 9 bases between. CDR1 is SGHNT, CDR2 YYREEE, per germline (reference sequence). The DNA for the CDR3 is TGTGCCAGCAGCCAACAGGTTTCCTACGAGCAGTACTTC. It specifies CASSQQVSYEQYF.

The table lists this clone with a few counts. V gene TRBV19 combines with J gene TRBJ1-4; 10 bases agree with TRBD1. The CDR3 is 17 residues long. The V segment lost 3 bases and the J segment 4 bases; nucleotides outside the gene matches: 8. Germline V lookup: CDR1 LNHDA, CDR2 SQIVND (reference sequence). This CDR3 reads CASSMTPRTGGNEKLFF. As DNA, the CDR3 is TGTGCCAGTAGTATGACCCCAAGGACAGGGGGTAATGAAAAACTGTTTTTT.